These 21 T cell receptor beta chains came from one sample sequenced in a study of shared clonotypes between healthy human individuals. TCRdb keeps only in-frame clones here, not all; method: immunoSEQ multiplex PCR. Of some 2,500,000 clones detected, around 93% appear once; the ten largest clones hold 0.37%. Sequenced sample: naive CD4+ T cells from PBMCs. The subset: CD45RA+ positively selected. These receptors all stem from a man aged 18 to 30 in good health. Some clones in this sample may be carry-over from other donors' samples.

This clone was recorded once. The chain carries TRBV27 and TRBJ2-1; 9 positions agree with TRBD2. Germline assignment: CDR1 MNHEY and CDR2 SMNVEV (reference sequence). The length of the CDR3 is 18 residues. The junction had 10 bases not matched to a gene; V was cut back by 4 bases and J by 0 bases. This CDR3 is CASSSPRTSAYSYNEQFF. DNA for the CDR3: TGTGCCAGCAGTTCCCCTCGGACTAGCGCTTACTCCTACAATGAGCAGTTCTTC.

This clone was seen once. The gene calls are TRBV15 and TRBJ2-7; D possibly corresponds to TRBD1 (5 bases). The CDR3 has 13 amino acids. CDR1 is LNHNV and CDR2 is YYDKDF in the germline V gene (reference sequence). Between the trimmed V and J ends, which lost 5 bases and 0 bases, there was a span of 8 bases. CDR3 region: CATSPGYSYEQYF. CDR3 nucleotide sequence: TGTGCCACCAGCCCAGGGTACTCCTACGAGCAGTACTTC. Full variable domain (rest looked up from reference TRBV15 and TRBJ2-7): DAMVIQNPRYQVTQFGKPVTLSCSQTLNHNVMYWYQQKSSQAPKLLFHYYDKDFNNEADTPDNFQSRRPNTSFCFLDIRSPGLGDTAMYLCATSPGYSYEQYFGPGTRLTVT.

This clone was seen once. This chain uses TRBV27 with TRBJ2-1, with 12 bases fitting TRBD1. V dropped 6 bases and J dropped 9; count of bases not matched to a gene: 12. CDR1 MNHEY and CDR2 SMNVEV come from the germline V gene (reference sequence). The CDR3 length is 16 residues. For the CDR3, the DNA is TGTGCCAGCAGGCCTCGGGACAGGGGGCCTCTCAGTGAGCAGTTCTTC. Its protein is CASRPRDRGPLSEQFF.

The gene calls are TRBV19 and TRBJ2-3; unclear D gene. The CDR3 loop spans 15 amino acids. The V and J ends lost 5 bases and 0 bases respectively, with 12 bases between them. CDR1 is LNHDA, CDR2 SQIVND, per germline (reference sequence). In DNA form, the CDR3 reads TGTGCCAGTAGTCCGGATCAAGGTAGCACAGATACGCAGTATTTT. This encodes CASSPDQGSTDTQYF.

The rearrangement links TRBV7-3 to TRBJ2-3; a weak D match, TRBD2 (6 bases). Germline CDR1 reads SGHTA; CDR2 reads FQGTGA. The V and J ends lost 2 bases and 2 bases respectively, with 11 bases between them. The CDR3 runs to 15 residues. The CDR3 nucleotides are TGTGCCAGCAGCTTATCGGCGGGATACACAGATACGCAGTATTTT. Its translation: CASSLSAGYTDTQYF.

Note on this clone: One end of the junction varies from germline; a read error may be responsible. The chain couples TRBV28 to TRBJ2-4, with 9 bases fitting TRBD1. CDR3 length equals 12 residues. The germline V gene encodes CDR1 MDHEN and CDR2 SYDVKM. DNA of the CDR3: TGTGCCAGCAGTTTTAGTGACAGGGGGTTAGACTTC. Translating gives CASSFSDRGLDF.

This rearrangement joins TRBV5-6 to TRBJ1-1; 9 bases are shared with TRBD1. The trim removed 1 base at V and 0 bases at J, leaving 7 bases unmatched. Germline lookup yields CDR1 SGHDT and CDR2 YYEEEE. The length of the CDR3 is 17 residues. The chain's CDR3 is CASSLPGTGSLNTEAFF. The CDR3 nucleotides read TGTGCCAGCAGCTTGCCCGGGACAGGGAGCTTGAACACTGAAGCTTTCTTT.

The chain recombines TRBV2 with TRBJ2-2; TRBD1 aligns across 7 bases. CDR3 length: 16 residues. The V segment lost 3 bases and the J segment 2 bases; nucleotides outside the gene matches: 6. CDR1 is SNHLY and CDR2 is FYNNEI in the germline V gene. The CDR3 coding sequence is TGTGCCAGCAGTGAGGTGGGACAGCATAACACCGGGGAGCTGTTTTTT. It encodes CASSEVGQHNTGELFF. The full variable domain, completed using reference TRBV2 and TRBJ2-2, is EPEVTQTPSHQVTQMGQEVILRCVPISNHLYFYWYRQILGQKVEFLVSFYNNEISEKSEIFDDQFSVERPDGSNFTLKIRSTKLEDSAMYFCASSEVGQHNTGELFFGEGSRLTVL.

This chain uses TRBV7-6 with TRBJ2-1, with 8 bases lining up with TRBD2. Trimming removed 4 bases from V and 3 bases from J; junction bases left unmatched: 8. Germline CDR1 SGHVS, CDR2 FNYEAQ. CDR3 length: 16 amino acids. In nucleotides, the CDR3 is TGTGCCAGCAGCTCAGTCCCGGGACTAGTCTACAATGAGCAGTTCTTC. It specifies CASSSVPGLVYNEQFF.

This clone appeared a few times. The rearrangement links TRBV6-5 to TRBJ1-5; D ambiguous. Germline V gives CDR1 MNHEY, CDR2 SVGAGI. The germline V and J ends were trimmed by 2 bases and 2 bases, with 10 bases remaining between them. CDR3 length: 15 amino acids. CDR3 DNA sequence: TGTGCCAGCAGTTACCGATATTCTGGCAATCAGCCCCAGCATTTT. Amino acids: CASSYRYSGNQPQHF.

The chain has TRBV4-1 and TRBJ2-5; D is uncertain. This CDR3 is built from 14 residues. V shed 1 base and J shed 5 bases, with 11 bases lying between them. Germline lookup yields CDR1 MGHRA and CDR2 YSYEKL. The CDR3 nucleotides are TGCGCCAGCAGCCAAGCGTTGGGTGCGGAGACCCAGTACTTC. This translates into CASSQALGAETQYF.

CDR3 region: CASSKREDSYEQYF. The CDR3 DNA reads as TGTGCCAGCAGCAAAAGAGAGGATTCCTACGAGCAGTACTTC. The rearrangement joins TRBV11-2 to TRBJ2-7; no firm D call. Germline V gene lookup returns CDR1 SGHAT and CDR2 FQNNGV. The CDR3 is 14 amino acids. V was shortened by 5 bases and J by 1 base, with 12 bases between the two germline ends.

There are a few counts of this clone. V usage is TRBV13 and J usage is TRBJ1-4; 7 positions agree with TRBD1. The germline V gene encodes CDR1 PRHDT and CDR2 FYEKMQ (reference sequence). With 8 bases clipped from V and 13 bases from J, the junction kept 13 bases outside the gene matches. This CDR3 contains 13 residues. The CDR3, as DNA: TGTGCCAGCCACAGGAGGGGGCTAAATCGACTGTTTTTT. This sequence encodes CASHRRGLNRLFF. The variable domain in full, completed from reference TRBV13 and TRBJ1-4, reads AAGVIQSPRHLIKEKRETATLKCYPIPRHDTVYWYQQGPGQDPQFLISFYEKMQSDKGSIPDRFSAQQFSDYHSELNMSSLELGDSALYFCASHRRGLNRLFFGSGTQLSVL.

The V call is TRBV30, the J call TRBJ2-3, with D tentatively TRBD2 (5 bases). In germline, CDR1 is GTSNPN, CDR2 SVGIG (reference sequence). This CDR3 has 15 amino acids. V lost 3 bases and J lost 5, with 18 bases in between. The CDR3 loop is CAWRSWSRGIDTQYF. In DNA, the CDR3 is TGTGCCTGGAGGAGTTGGTCCCGGGGTATAGATACGCAGTATTTT. The variable domain in full, with the rest retrieved from reference TRBV30 and TRBJ2-3, is SQTIHQWPATLVQPVGSPLSLECTVEGTSNPNLYWYRQAAGRGLQLLFYSVGIGQISSEVPQNLSASRPQDRQFILSSKKLLLSDSGFYLCAWRSWSRGIDTQYFGPGTRLTVL.

V and J are TRBV15 and TRBJ2-7; D unclear. V gave up 0 bases and J gave up 0 bases, with 12 bases separating them. CDR1 LNHNV and CDR2 YYDKDF come from the germline V gene (reference sequence). This CDR3 has 16 amino acids. The CDR3 is CATSRDLSSASYEQYF. CDR3 bases: TGTGCCACCAGCAGAGATCTTTCCAGCGCCTCCTACGAGCAGTACTTC.

The J gene is TRBJ1-4, the V gene TRBV11-2; 8 bases align to TRBD1. The CDR3 sequence is 14 residues long. V was pared by 1 base and J by 8 bases, with 3 bases of the junction left unmatched. Germline V gives CDR1 SGHAT, CDR2 FQNNGV. The CDR3, as DNA: TGTGCCAGCAGCTTAGGGGACAGGACCGAAAAACTGTTTTTT. Translated: CASSLGDRTEKLFF.

This clone occurred a few times. The rearrangement links TRBV7-2 to TRBJ2-7; TRBD2 aligns across 9 bases. The V segment lost 3 bases and the J segment 3 bases; nucleotides outside the gene matches: 3. The CDR3 consists of 14 residues. Germline lookup yields CDR1 SGHTA and CDR2 FQGNSA. The CDR3 reads CASSLTSGGYEQYF. The CDR3 coding sequence is TGTGCCAGCAGCTTGACTAGCGGAGGCTACGAGCAGTACTTC.

Only one count was recorded for this clone. The CDR3 region has the DNA TGTGCCAGCAGCGTCCTAGCAAGCATCTCCTACAATGAGCAGTTCTTC. Translating gives CASSVLASISYNEQFF. V usage is TRBV9 and J usage is TRBJ2-1, with D tentatively TRBD2 (5 bases). Germline V gene sequence: CDR1 SGDLS, CDR2 YYNGEE. CDR3 length: 16 amino acids. V was cut by 2 bases and J by 0 bases, with 12 bases left in between.

J is TRBJ2-6 and V is TRBV28; D is unclear. V lost 7 bases, J lost 0 bases, and 13 bases lay in between. Germline values: CDR1 MDHEN, CDR2 SYDVKM. There are 16 residues in the CDR3. This CDR3 reads CASTAAGPSGANVLTF. CDR3 DNA: TGTGCCAGCACGGCGGCAGGACCCTCTGGGGCCAACGTCCTGACTTTC.

Comments on this clone: An end of the junction differs from the germline gene, which may be a read error. This chain joins TRBV19 and TRBJ2-5; D not resolved. Germline V gives CDR1 LNHDA, CDR2 SQIVND (reference sequence). This CDR3 has 12 amino acids. The CDR3 region is CASSIRSGIPHF. The CDR3 DNA follows: TGTGCCAGTAGTATTAGATCGGGTATTCCCCACTTC.

The chain links TRBV1 to TRBJ2-7. TRBV1 is an annotated pseudogene. There are 16 residues in the CDR3. CDR3 protein: CTSSQVRLARWCEQYF. The CDR3, as DNA: TGCACCAGCAGCCAAGTTCGCCTGGCCCGGTGGTGCGAGCAGTACTTC.